Listed below are T cell receptor beta chains from one sample, sequenced in a study of T cell clonotyping in hematopoietic cell transplantation. Some clones are missing from TCRdb's copy, which holds only in-frame ones; the method was immunoSEQ multiplex PCR. The table shows about 9,400 clones, with over 75% occurring only once. The material was PBMCs, obtained 180 days after allogeneic stem cell transplant. The receptors derive from a male patient aged 35 to 55 who had an allogeneic stem cell transplant from a related donor, so the T cells may come from the graft donor. Some clones in this sample may be carry-over from other donors' samples. The CDR3 runs from the conserved cysteine through the conserved F or W. D genes are given only for firm matches. A row's size may be missing; if present it is once, few, many or a size class.

CDR3	DNA	size	V	J	D
CASSDRGGTATYGYTF	TGTGCCAGCAGCGACCGGGGAGGGACAGCTACGTATGGCTACACCTTC	-	TRBV5-6	TRBJ1-2	TRBD1
CASSAGASGAEAFF	TGTGCCAGCAGTGCGGGAGCCTCGGGCGCTGAAGCTTTCTTT	-	TRBV25-1	TRBJ1-1	-
CASSQGGQTTYEQYF	TGCGCCAGCAGCCAAGGTGGACAGACAACCTACGAGCAGTACTTC	-	TRBV4-3	TRBJ2-7	-
CASSLRTGVEQYF	TGTGCCAGCAGCCTAAGGACAGGGGTCGAGCAGTACTTC	-	TRBV28	TRBJ2-7	TRBD1
CASSVEAGAGETQYF	TGTGCCAGCAGCGTAGAGGCGGGAGCCGGGGAGACCCAGTACTTC	once	TRBV9	TRBJ2-5	TRBD2
CASSFVMVEFANTEAFF	TGTGCCAGCAGCTTCGTAATGGTCGAGTTCGCGAACACTGAAGCTTTCTTT	-	TRBV7-2	TRBJ1-1	-
CASSHEYEQYF	TGTGCCAGCTCTCATGAGTACGAGCAGTACTTC	-	TRBV18	TRBJ2-7	-
CASSQGTGLEAFF	TGTGCCAGCAGCCAGGGGACAGGACTAGAAGCTTTCTTT	-	TRBV7-3	TRBJ1-1	TRBD1
CASSLGWTGEHQPQHF	TGTGCCAGCAGCTTAGGCTGGACAGGGGAGCATCAGCCCCAGCATTTT	-	TRBV7-8	TRBJ1-5	TRBD1
CASSLTPGGEQYF	TGTGCCAGCAGCTTAACCCCGGGGGGGGAGCAGTACTTC	-	TRBV11-3	TRBJ2-7	TRBD2
CASRWLGESYEQYF	TGTGCCAGCAGATGGTTGGGGGAGTCCTACGAGCAGTACTTC	-	TRBV28	TRBJ2-7	-
CASSDRTGYNEQFF	TGTGCCAGCAGTGACCGGACGGGCTACAATGAGCAGTTCTTC	few	TRBV2	TRBJ2-1	-
CASSLGALTDTQYF	TGTGCCAGCAGTTTGGGGGCCCTCACAGATACGCAGTATTTT	-	TRBV6-6	TRBJ2-3	-
CASSATNRGGGGYTF	TGTGCCAGCAGTGCCACCAACAGGGGCGGTGGAGGCTACACCTTC	-	TRBV6-5	TRBJ1-2	TRBD1
CASSQESYSSGYTF	TGCGCCAGCAGCCAAGAGTCTTACAGTTCGGGCTACACCTTC	-	TRBV4-3	TRBJ1-2	-